This TCR beta chain was captured by sequencing in a study of regulatory T cells in long-lasting Graves disease. Whole-study findings and limits: The number of shared public clonotypes was higher in persistent patients (approximately 3,000) than new patients (approximately 1,000).

Stated time point: persistent/refractory GD, antithyroid drugs over 5 years with positive TRAb. Preparation of the TCR library used RNA extracted from PBMCs. The authors diagnosed Graves' disease using American Thyroid Association guidelines. EDTA tubes collected around 8.7 milliliters of peripheral blood. Trimming removed 6 bases at V and 0 bases at J, with 17 bases between. CDR1 is MGHDK, CDR2 SYGVNS, per germline. The CDR3 totals 16 residues. According to the study, TCR beta libraries were built with iRepertoire HTBI primers and CDR3-region Arm-PCR. The authors' processing: Throughout the samples, researchers identified roughly 57 TRBV and 12 to 15 TRBJ segments. TCRdb itself ran the multiplex PCR reads through MiXCR, one entry per CDR3 protein. The V and J calls here are based on TCRdb, not the publication. The table has about 460,000 distinct CDR3 sequences, approximately 23% seen once. Of note for this clonotype: Its matching antigen is unknown.

This material consisted of peripheral blood mononuclear cells (PBMCs), taken when the disease was refractory, from a patient treated with antithyroid drugs. This TCR was sampled from a female donor with Graves disease. This chain connects TRBV25-1 to TRBJ2-5; either TRBD1 or TRBD2 may fit D (7 bases each). The CDR3 spells CASRPAGQMYQETQYF. Written as DNA, the CDR3 is TGTGCCAGCAGGCCAGCGGGACAGATGTACCAAGAGACCCAGTACTTC.